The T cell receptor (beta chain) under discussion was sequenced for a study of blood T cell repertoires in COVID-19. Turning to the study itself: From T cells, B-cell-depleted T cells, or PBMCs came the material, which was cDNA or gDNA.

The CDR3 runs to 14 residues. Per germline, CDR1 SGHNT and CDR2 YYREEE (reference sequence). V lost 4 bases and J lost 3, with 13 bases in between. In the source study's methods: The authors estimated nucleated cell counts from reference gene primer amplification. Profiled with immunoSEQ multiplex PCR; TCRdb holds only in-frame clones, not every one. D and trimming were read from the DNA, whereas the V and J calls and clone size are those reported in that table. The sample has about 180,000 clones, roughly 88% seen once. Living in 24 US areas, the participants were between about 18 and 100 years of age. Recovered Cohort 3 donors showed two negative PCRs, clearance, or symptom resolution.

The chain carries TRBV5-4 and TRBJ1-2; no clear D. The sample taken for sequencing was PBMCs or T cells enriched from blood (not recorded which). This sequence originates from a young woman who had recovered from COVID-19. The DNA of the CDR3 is TGTGCCAGCAGCCCGGGTGAGGCAGACTATGGCTACACCTTC. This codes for CASSPGEADYGYTF.